A single sample gave rise to the 9 T cell receptor beta chains below, sequenced in a study of control samples from healthy donors and cancer patients. Profiling relied on immunoSEQ multiplex PCR, and the TCRdb table lists in-frame clones only, not all of them. The sample shows about 120,000 clones, 80% to 95% of them seen only once. Specimen: PBMCs. The source is a man older than 75 with head and neck cancer.

The chain uses TRBV15 and TRBJ1-3; D unresolved. The CDR3 totals 18 residues. Germline V gene data show CDR1 as LNHNV and CDR2 as YYDKDF (reference sequence). V was pared by 2 bases and J by 0 bases, with 17 bases between. CDR3 DNA: TGTGCCACCAGCAGACCCAATTCGCCCGGCATCTCTGGAAACACCATATATTTT. Its translation is CATSRPNSPGISGNTIYF.

The J gene is TRBJ1-6, the V gene TRBV10-3; D unresolved. Trimming removed 8 bases from V and 5 bases from J, with 16 bases in between. The germline V gene encodes CDR1 ENHRY and CDR2 SYGVKD. The CDR3 is 15 residues long. CDR3 nucleotides: TGTGCCATCGGCGACCCCCGAGCGGATAATTCACCCCTCCACTTT. The encoded protein is CAIGDPRADNSPLHF.

CDR3 sequence: CASSQAPGSGEQYF. CDR3 nucleotides: TGTGCCAGCAGCCAAGCTCCGGGGTCGGGGGAGCAGTACTTC. The chain combines TRBV3-1 (or the pseudogene TRBV3-2) with TRBJ2-7; the D gene is possibly TRBD2 (5 bases). The ends were cut back, 1 base at V and 7 bases at J, with 14 bases in the middle. The CDR3 loop spans 14 amino acids. The germline V gene encodes CDR1 LGHDT and CDR2 YNNKEL (reference sequence).

The rearrangement joins TRBV7-8 to TRBJ1-1; 8 bases align to TRBD1. V lost 5 bases and J lost 3; bases outside the gene matches: 2. The CDR3 totals 13 residues. Per germline, CDR1 SGHVS and CDR2 FQNEAQ. The CDR3 sequence: CASSPDRDTEAFF. The CDR3 DNA is TGTGCCAGCAGCCCGGACAGGGACACTGAAGCTTTCTTT.

The chain carries TRBV25-1 and TRBJ2-2; D is uncertain. V gave up 5 bases and J gave up 0 bases, with 4 bases separating them. The CDR3 is 13 amino acids. CDR1 is MGHDK, CDR2 SYGVNS, per germline. The CDR3 bases are TGTGCCAGCAGTCGGCCGAACACCGGGGAGCTGTTTTTT. Its translation: CASSRPNTGELFF.

The genes are TRBV7-8 and TRBJ1-3, with no clear D. V lost 5 bases and J lost 0, with 14 bases in between. From germline, CDR1 is SGHVS and CDR2 FQNEAQ. CDR3 size: 16 residues. CDR3 protein: CASSTRSSISGNTIYF. For the CDR3, the DNA is TGTGCCAGCAGCACCCGGTCATCAATCTCTGGAAACACCATATATTTT.

The rearrangement uses TRBV24-1 and TRBJ1-5; TRBD1 might be the D (5 bases). CDR3 length: 14 residues. In germline, CDR1 is KGHDR, CDR2 SFDVKD. Trimming took 2 bases from V and 3 from J, leaving 7 bases between them. The CDR3 sequence: CATSDSGYNQPQHF. In DNA, the CDR3 is TGTGCCACCAGTGATTCAGGGTACAATCAGCCCCAGCATTTT.

This chain links TRBV5-1 with TRBJ2-5; 12 bases match TRBD2. The CDR3 consists of 15 residues. V was pared by 3 bases and J by 5 bases, with 5 bases of the junction left unmatched. CDR1 is SGHRS and CDR2 is YFSETQ in the germline V gene. This CDR3 reads CASSSLAGGPETQYF. The CDR3 region has the DNA TGCGCCAGCAGCTCTCTAGCGGGAGGGCCTGAGACCCAGTACTTC.

The chain joins TRBV4-1 to TRBJ2-6; no firm D call. This CDR3 region has 15 residues. Trimming cost V 4 bases and J 0 bases, with 7 bases left between them. The germline V gene encodes CDR1 MGHRA and CDR2 YSYEKL. In nucleotides, the CDR3 is TGCGCCAGCAGCCTACTTGGCTCTGGGGCCAACGTCCTGACTTTC. Encoded protein: CASSLLGSGANVLTF.